The 8 T cell receptor beta chains presented below share a single source sample, sequenced in a study of blood T cell repertoires in COVID-19. The protocol was immunoSEQ multiplex PCR, while the TCRdb copy is restricted to in-frame clones and leaves out a portion. Among some 47,000 clones listed, about 91% were seen once. Input material: peripheral blood. The source is a man aged 55 to 70 with active COVID-19.

V gene TRBV11-2 combines with J gene TRBJ2-3; D gene uncertain. The ends were cut back, 1 base at V and 2 bases at J, with 10 bases in the middle. CDR3 size: 15 residues. The germline gives CDR1 SGHAT, CDR2 FQNNGV. The CDR3, as DNA: TGTGCCAGCAGCTTAGGATCTATGTACACAGATACGCAGTATTTT. Translated, it gives CASSLGSMYTDTQYF.

The V and J genes are TRBV10-3 and TRBJ2-1; 13 bases agree with TRBD2. Germline CDR1 is ENHRY and CDR2 is SYGVKD. The V gene end was trimmed by 10 bases and the J gene end by 7 bases; junction bases not matched to a gene: 4. The CDR3 contains 13 residues. The CDR3 DNA reads TGTGCCACCGGACTAGCGGGAGCAAATGAGCAGTTCTTC. Protein: CATGLAGANEQFF.

This chain uses TRBV11-2 with TRBJ2-1; the match to TRBD2 covers 10 bases. With 1 base clipped from V and 7 bases from J, the junction kept 10 bases outside the gene matches. Per germline, CDR1 SGHAT and CDR2 FQNNGV. The length of the CDR3 is 17 residues. The CDR3: CASSLGASGGGRNEQFF. In nucleotides, the CDR3 is TGTGCCAGCAGCTTAGGGGCTAGCGGGGGAGGTAGGAATGAGCAGTTCTTC.

The chain links TRBV18 to TRBJ2-5, with 8 bases lining up with TRBD1. V shed 3 bases and J 5 bases; nucleotides not matched to a gene: 5. This CDR3 has 14 residues. Germline V gene sequence: CDR1 KGHSH, CDR2 LQKENI. This CDR3 reads CASSPGQGPETQYF. As DNA, the CDR3 is TGTGCCAGCTCACCCGGACAGGGCCCCGAGACCCAGTACTTC.

The chain is built from TRBV21-1 and TRBJ2-3; TRBD2 is taken as the D call from the table, unchecked against the DNA. TRBV21-1 is reported as a pseudogene. This CDR3 comprises 14 residues. The DNA for the CDR3 is TGTGCCAGCAGCAACACTAGCGGCATTGATACGCAGTATTTT. Protein: CASSNTSGIDTQYF.

The J gene is TRBJ2-1, the V gene TRBV29-1; D is unresolved. V shed 6 bases and J shed 6 bases, with 18 bases lying between them. CDR1 and CDR2 (germline): SQVTM, ANQGSEA. The CDR3 contains 14 residues. As DNA, the CDR3 is TGCAGCGTCCCCGGCGGTGAGCTCGGCAATGAGCAGTTCTTC. Protein product: CSVPGGELGNEQFF.

This chain links TRBV6-5 with TRBJ2-1, with D hard to call. The CDR3 has 15 amino acids. Germline V lookup: CDR1 MNHEY, CDR2 SVGAGI. With 0 bases removed from V and 5 bases from J, the gap between germline ends came to 11 bases. The CDR3 region has the DNA TGTGCCAGCAGTTACTCGGTGACACCAAACAATGAGCAGTTCTTC. It yields the protein CASSYSVTPNNEQFF.

The chain combines TRBV13 with TRBJ2-3; the D gene is possibly TRBD1 (6 bases). This CDR3 region has 15 residues. V gave up 1 base and J gave up 6 bases, with 14 bases separating them. CDR1 and CDR2 (germline): PRHDT, FYEKMQ (reference sequence). CDR3 region: CASSLVGGQGDTQYF. The CDR3 DNA follows: TGTGCCAGCAGCTTAGTAGGGGGTCAGGGGGATACGCAGTATTTT.